This passage covers 27 T cell receptor beta chains from one sample sequenced in a study of T-cell memory formation after mild COVID-19. TCRdb re-called the 5' RACE reads with MiXCR, one entry per CDR3 protein. Seen here are about 200,000 distinct CDR3 sequences, around 8.8% observed once, and the top ten hold 3% to 4.5%. The sequencing sample was made of PBMCs or a T cell subset sorted from them (not recorded which). The receptor set was obtained from a man aged 18 to 30 who had mild COVID-19 (a few samples of this study predate the infection). Cell type and time point are not known.

The CDR3 here is CASSQDRGTTGELFF. In DNA, the CDR3 is TGCGCCAGCAGCCAAGACAGGGGGACAACCGGGGAGCTGTTTTTT. This chain links TRBV5-1 with TRBJ2-2, with 9 bases identical to TRBD1. The ends lost 4 bases at V and 5 bases at J; junction bases unmatched: 6. The CDR3 spans 15 residues. Germline V gene lookup returns CDR1 SGHRS and CDR2 YFSETQ.

The genes are TRBV19 and TRBJ2-2, with TRBD2 matching over 8 bases. V was pared by 1 base and J by 5 bases, with 15 bases of the junction left unmatched. CDR3 length equals 19 residues. CDR1 is LNHDA, CDR2 SQIVND, per germline (reference sequence). CDR3 DNA: TGTGCCAGTAGTATAGGGGGACTAGGCGGAGTCGGTTATACCGGGGAGCTGTTTTTT. Translated: CASSIGGLGGVGYTGELFF.

The chain recombines TRBV7-9 with TRBJ1-2; a possible D gene is TRBD1 (5 bases). The V end was cut by 0 bases, the J end by 4 bases, with 15 bases between. The CDR3 totals 16 residues. From germline, CDR1 is SEHNR and CDR2 FQNEAQ (reference sequence). CDR3 protein: CASSLAAGLPGYGYTF. The DNA for the CDR3 is TGTGCCAGCAGCTTAGCGGCAGGGCTCCCAGGCTATGGCTACACCTTC.

The chain is built from TRBV4-3 and TRBJ1-2; TRBD1 aligns across 7 bases. Germline V gives CDR1 LGHNA, CDR2 YSLEER. The CDR3 covers 14 residues. Trimming cost V 4 bases and J 5 bases; bases outside gene matches: 7. The CDR3: CASSRAQGRYGYTF. Here the CDR3 DNA reads TGCGCCAGCAGCCGGGCACAGGGGAGGTATGGCTACACCTTC.

This chain uses TRBV5-1 with TRBJ1-1; D remains ambiguous. The CDR3 sequence is 13 residues long. Trimming took off 4 bases at V and 2 bases at J, with 9 bases between the two ends. Germline loops: CDR1 SGHRS, CDR2 YFSETQ. This chain's CDR3 is CASSQDVNTEAFF. The CDR3 DNA reads as TGCGCCAGCAGCCAAGATGTAAACACTGAAGCTTTCTTT.

This clonotype was counted between two and nine times. This rearrangement joins TRBV4-3 to TRBJ1-4, with D hard to call. Germline-derived CDR1 and CDR2 are LGHNA and YSLEER. Trimming pared 5 bases from V and 5 bases from J, leaving 3 bases between. The CDR3 length is 11 residues. The CDR3 sequence: CASSINEKLFF. As DNA, the CDR3 is TGCGCCAGCAGCATAAATGAAAAACTGTTTTTT.

There are a few counts of this clonotype. The J gene is TRBJ1-6, the V gene TRBV7-3, with D possibly being TRBD1 (6 bases). Trimming pared 2 bases from V and 12 bases from J, leaving 11 bases between. Germline V CDR1 and CDR2: SGHTA, FQGTGA. The CDR3 extends over 13 amino acids. CDR3 protein: CASSLVEGEPLHF. The CDR3 nucleotides read TGTGCCAGCAGCTTAGTGGAGGGGGAACCCCTCCACTTT. The full variable domain, its missing parts supplied by reference TRBV7-3 and TRBJ1-6, is GAGVSQTPSNKVTEKGKYVELRCDPISGHTALYWYRQSLGQGPEFLIYFQGTGAADDSGLPNDRFFAVRPEGSVSTLKIQRTERGDSAVYLCASSLVEGEPLHFGNGTRLTVT.

This clonotype was recorded at least ten times. The genes are TRBV4-2 and TRBJ1-6; unclear D gene. CDR3 length: 16 amino acids. V lost 6 bases and J lost 0, with 12 bases in between. Germline CDR1 LGHNA, CDR2 YNFKEQ. The CDR3 DNA reads as TGTGCCAGCAGTGAGCGGGGTGGCTCCTATAATTCACCCCTCCACTTT. Its translation is CASSERGGSYNSPLHF.

This clonotype occurred many times. The V call is TRBV4-1, the J call TRBJ2-1; D perhaps matches TRBD1 (5 bases). The V end was cut by 3 bases, the J end by 5 bases, with 14 bases between. Germline CDR1 MGHRA, CDR2 YSYEKL. CDR3 length: 15 amino acids. Written as DNA, the CDR3 is TGCGCCAGCAGCCACCCCTTAATCAGGGACAATGAGCAGTTCTTC. Its translation is CASSHPLIRDNEQFF.

The sample holds a few counts of this clonotype. The gene calls are TRBV15 and TRBJ1-5; 8 bases match TRBD1. Trimming removed 1 base from V and 2 bases from J; junction bases left unmatched: 7. CDR3 length equals 17 residues. Germline values: CDR1 LNHNV, CDR2 YYDKDF (reference sequence). The CDR3, as DNA: TGTGCCACCAGCAGAGGCGGACAGGGAACAGGCAATCAGCCCCAGCATTTT. It encodes CATSRGGQGTGNQPQHF. The full variable domain, rest sourced from reference TRBV15 and TRBJ1-5, is DAMVIQNPRYQVTQFGKPVTLSCSQTLNHNVMYWYQQKSSQAPKLLFHYYDKDFNNEADTPDNFQSRRPNTSFCFLDIRSPGLGDTAMYLCATSRGGQGTGNQPQHFGDGTRLSIL.

This clonotype was picked up a small number of times. V and J are TRBV20-1 and TRBJ2-3; D not resolved. Trimming took 5 bases from V and 1 from J, leaving 16 bases between them. This CDR3 region has 15 residues. The germline CDR1 and CDR2 sequences are DFQATT and SNEGSKA (reference sequence). The chain's CDR3 is CSASPVQLGTDTQYF. The CDR3 nucleotides read TGCAGTGCTTCCCCGGTTCAGCTCGGCACAGATACGCAGTATTTT.

This chain uses TRBV29-1 with TRBJ1-5; possible D gene TRBD1, 6 bases. Trimming left V 4 bases short and J 0 bases short, with 7 bases between. The CDR3 runs to 13 residues. The germline V gene encodes CDR1 SQVTM and CDR2 ANQGSEA. The CDR3 reads CSVGQVSNQPQHF. The DNA of the CDR3 is TGCAGCGTTGGACAGGTTAGCAATCAGCCCCAGCATTTT. Using reference TRBV29-1 and TRBJ1-5 for the parts outside the CDR3, the full variable domain is SAVISQKPSRDICQRGTSLTIQCQVDSQVTMMFWYRQQPGQSLTLIATANQGSEATYESGFVIDKFPISRPNLTFSTLTVSNMSPEDSSIYLCSVGQVSNQPQHFGDGTRLSIL.

Notes on this clonotype: Germline is not matched at one junction end, which may reflect a read error. The chain joins TRBV4-3 to TRBJ1-6, with no clear D. Germline loops: CDR1 LGHNA, CDR2 YSLEER. This CDR3 is 15 amino acids long. The CDR3 loop is CASSQDPESDSSLHF. The CDR3 nucleotides read TGCGCCAGCAGCCAAGATCCGGAGTCGGATTCATCCCTCCACTTT.

This clonotype has ten or more counts. This chain links TRBV7-2 with TRBJ2-1; the D gene is possibly TRBD2 (6 bases). This CDR3 comprises 15 residues. Germline V lookup: CDR1 SGHTA, CDR2 FQGNSA. V was cut by 3 bases and J by 7 bases, with 16 bases left in between. Here the CDR3 DNA reads TGTGCCAGCAGCTTTACGGGGGTTGGCGAAAATGAGCAGTTCTTC. Protein sequence: CASSFTGVGENEQFF.

This clonotype turned up a few times. The gene calls are TRBV7-2 and TRBJ2-1; 8 positions agree with TRBD2. The length of the CDR3 is 16 residues. Germline V gene lookup returns CDR1 SGHTA and CDR2 FQGNSA. J was trimmed by 1 base and V by 2 bases; bases with no gene match: 4. CDR3 DNA: TGTGCCAGCAGCTTAATGGGCGGGGGGTCCTACAATGAGCAGTTCTTC. As protein: CASSLMGGGSYNEQFF.

This clonotype showed up many times. Here the CDR3 reads CASSSGPGPRYEQYV. As DNA, the CDR3 is TGTGCCAGCAGCTCCGGACCGGGACCCCGCTACGAGCAGTACGTC. This sequence joins TRBV5-6 and TRBJ2-7; D is tentatively TRBD1 or TRBD2 (5 bases each). The CDR3 totals 15 residues. Germline CDR1 SGHDT, CDR2 YYEEEE. With 3 bases removed from V and 3 bases from J, the gap between germline ends came to 16 bases.

The table lists this clonotype with a few counts. V gene TRBV5-1 combines with J gene TRBJ2-5, with a tentative D call TRBD2 (5 bases). This CDR3 has 14 amino acids. The germline V gene encodes CDR1 SGHRS and CDR2 YFSETQ. V dropped 3 bases and J dropped 6 bases, with 15 bases sitting between them. As DNA, the CDR3 is TGCGCCAGCAGCTCGGAGGTAGCGAGGCAGACCCAGTACTTC. As protein: CASSSEVARQTQYF.

The chain links TRBV29-1 to TRBJ2-2, with D possibly TRBD1 on 6 matching bases. V was trimmed by 4 bases and J by 0 bases, leaving 9 bases between them. The CDR3 contains 14 residues. Germline CDR1 is SQVTM and CDR2 is ANQGSEA. The CDR3 DNA reads as TGCAGCGTTGCGGACAGTTCGAACACCGGGGAGCTGTTTTTT. It is translated as CSVADSSNTGELFF.

This clonotype appeared a few times. This chain connects TRBV5-1 to TRBJ2-3; 7 bases fit TRBD1. The germline V gene has CDR1 SGHRS and CDR2 YFSETQ. This CDR3 has 15 residues. Trimming at V came to 0 bases and at J to 1 base, leaving 2 bases not matched to a gene. Here the CDR3 reads CASSLEGQRTDTQYF. CDR3 bases: TGCGCCAGCAGCTTGGAGGGACAGCGCACAGATACGCAGTATTTT.

This clonotype came up a few times. The chain combines TRBV12-3 or TRBV12-4 with TRBJ1-1; unclear D gene. The length of the CDR3 is 12 residues. The germline V and J ends were trimmed by 5 bases and 6 bases, with 10 bases remaining between them. The CDR3 here is CASSQDGPEAFF. Here the CDR3 DNA reads TGTGCCAGCAGTCAGGACGGCCCTGAAGCTTTCTTT.

This clonotype came up many times. The rearrangement joins TRBV20-1 to TRBJ1-3; D is undetermined. Trimming cost V 0 bases and J 3 bases, with 6 bases left between them. The germline CDR1 and CDR2 sequences are DFQATT and SNEGSKA (reference sequence). CDR3 length: 13 amino acids. CDR3 sequence reads: CSARDTVGNTIYF. The CDR3, as DNA: TGCAGTGCTAGAGATACGGTTGGAAACACCATATATTTT.

This clonotype was seen many times. For the CDR3, the DNA is TGCGCCAGCAGCTCCCGCCCCTATTTCATCCAGCGGGAGGAGACCCAGTACTTC. Translating it yields CASSSRPYFIQREETQYF. The chain has TRBV5-1 and TRBJ2-5; 8 bases are a match to TRBD2. The germline V gene encodes CDR1 SGHRS and CDR2 YFSETQ. The V gene end was trimmed by 3 bases and the J gene end by 5 bases; junction bases not matched to a gene: 18. This CDR3 spans 18 amino acids.

This clonotype has just a few counts. The rearrangement uses TRBV20-1 and TRBJ2-4; 12 bases align to TRBD2. The germline V gene has CDR1 DFQATT and CDR2 SNEGSKA (reference sequence). The trim removed 3 bases at V and 0 bases at J, leaving 3 bases unmatched. The CDR3 is 16 residues long. The CDR3 sequence: CSARGLAGLAKNIQYF. The CDR3 nucleotides read TGCAGTGCTAGGGGACTAGCGGGCCTAGCCAAAAACATTCAGTACTTC.

Many counts were recorded for this clonotype. J is TRBJ1-3 and V is TRBV10-3; D uncertain. Germline V gene lookup returns CDR1 ENHRY and CDR2 SYGVKD. CDR3 length equals 13 residues. Trimming removed 8 bases at V and 4 bases at J, with 12 bases between. CDR3 bases: TGTGCCATCCCTTGGGAGGCGGGAAACACCATATATTTT. Translation: CAIPWEAGNTIYF.

In nucleotides, the CDR3 is TGTGCCAGCAGTTTCCACCTTGAGGGACGGAAGACCTATGGCTACACCTTC. Protein: CASSFHLEGRKTYGYTF. The chain has TRBV28 and TRBJ1-2, with a possible D match to TRBD1 (5 bases). The CDR3 consists of 17 residues. The germline V gene has CDR1 MDHEN and CDR2 SYDVKM. V was clipped by 3 bases and J by 4 bases, with 21 bases between them.

The rearrangement joins TRBV20-1 to TRBJ2-3, with 10 bases matching TRBD1. The CDR3 runs to 14 residues. J was trimmed by 1 base and V by 5 bases; bases with no gene match: 3. Germline-derived CDR1 and CDR2 are DFQATT and SNEGSKA (reference sequence). The CDR3 reads CSAGGQGGTDTQYF. For the CDR3, the DNA is TGCAGTGCTGGCGGACAGGGGGGCACAGATACGCAGTATTTT.

A few counts support this clonotype. The V and J genes are TRBV6-5 and TRBJ1-4; TRBD1 is a possible D gene (5 bases). Trimming pared 5 bases from V and 3 bases from J, leaving 7 bases between. This CDR3 region has 13 residues. Germline V gene sequence: CDR1 MNHEY, CDR2 SVGAGI. This CDR3 is CASSRQSNEKLFF. CDR3 nucleotides: TGTGCCAGCAGTCGACAGTCTAATGAAAAACTGTTTTTT.